This T cell receptor beta chain appears in the sequencing data of a study of patients and donors after allogeneic stem cell transplantation. TCRdb reprocessed the RT-PCR reads via MiXCR and lists one record per CDR3 protein. The sample has roughly 200,000 distinct CDR3 sequences, around 40% seen once. This clonotype showed up just once. The CDR3 runs to 12 residues. The V and J ends lost 7 bases and 4 bases respectively, with 11 bases between them. This clonotype originated in a human donor who was either an allogeneic HSCT recipient or a stem cell or donor lymphocyte infusion donor (not recorded which). It is not recorded whose cells these are; they may come from a transplant donor. The V gene is TRBV12-3 or TRBV12-4, the J gene TRBJ2-7; D is uncertain. The specimen was blood, either unsorted or a sorted T cell fraction (not recorded which). DNA of the CDR3: TGTGCCAGCACTGCCCTTGGTTACGAGCAGTACTTC. This codes for CASTALGYEQYF.